The TCR beta chain described here comes from a study of cytomegalovirus exposure and HLA in healthy donors. Study results and caveats: Later, an analysis found that common viral pathogens appeared to be linked with several of the most significant clusters. In a later analysis, at a false discovery rate of 0.05, roughly 17,000 TCR beta sequences were associated with HLA alleles. One later analysis reportedly identified an Asian-associated ancestry cluster that showed fewer N-insertions than the roughly 670-donor mean. Most of the TCR beta V segments (in an earlier analysis) were productive either about 87% or about 30% of the time.

Per germline, CDR1 MNHEY and CDR2 SVGAGI. The ends lost 4 bases at V and 8 bases at J; junction bases unmatched: 13. The CDR3 contains 16 residues. Comment on this clone: Its specificity is unknown.

60 Vbeta and 13 Jbeta primers were used in PCR. The protocol was immunoSEQ multiplex PCR, while the TCRdb copy is restricted to in-frame clones and leaves out a portion. The sample has about 170,000 clones, 65% to 85% seen once; the top ten hold approximately 1.2%. The sequence came from a boy aged 2 to 10 in good health and CMV-seronegative. This rearrangement joins TRBV6-5 to TRBJ1-4, with TRBD1 identical over 7 bases. Sequencing input: PBMCs. The CDR3 protein is CASSSHPTGSLEKLFF. DNA for the CDR3: TGTGCCAGCAGTTCCCATCCGACAGGGTCTTTGGAAAAACTGTTTTTT.